This is a list of T cell receptor beta chains from one sample in a study of naive and memory T cell subsets. TCRdb itself ran the UMI-ligation and nested PCR reads through MiXCR, one entry per CDR3 protein. The sample yields around 140,000 distinct CDR3 sequences, 22% seen once. Sequenced: naive CD4+ T cells from blood. These receptors all come from a human donor in good health. CDR3s include the opening cysteine and the closing phenylalanine or tryptophan. A D gene is named only where the DNA matches it firmly. The size of a clone is reported for some rows only, either as once, few or many, or as a class for expanded clones.

D gene,J gene,clone size,V gene,CDR3 protein,CDR3 DNA
.,TRBJ2-1,few,TRBV2,CASSRAKEQFF,TGTGCCAGCAGCAGGGCCAAGGAGCAGTTCTTC
.,TRBJ2-3,many,TRBV29-1,CSVEAATDTQYF,TGCAGCGTTGAAGCCGCCACAGATACGCAGTATTTT
.,TRBJ1-1,.,TRBV20-1,CSARTGATEAFF,TGCAGTGCTAGAACCGGGGCAACTGAAGCTTTCTTT
TRBD1,TRBJ2-2,few,TRBV19,CATGTGYNTGELFF,TGTGCCACCGGGACAGGCTATAACACCGGGGAGCTGTTTTTT
.,TRBJ2-7,few,TRBV28,CASSQPGSSYEQYF,TGTGCCAGCAGCCAACCGGGGAGCTCCTACGAGCAGTACTTC
TRBD1,TRBJ1-6,.,TRBV20-1,CSARDPQGANSPLHF,TGCAGTGCTAGAGATCCCCAGGGGGCGAATTCACCCCTCCACTTT
.,TRBJ2-4,.,TRBV20-1,CSARPEAKNIQYF,TGCAGTGCTAGACCGGAGGCCAAAAACATTCAGTACTTC
TRBD1,TRBJ1-2,few,TRBV10-1,CASSVDRFDGYTF,TGCGCCAGCAGCGTGGACAGGTTCGATGGCTACACCTTC
.,TRBJ2-3,few,TRBV20-1,CSARDFELPLGTQYF,TGCAGTGCTAGAGATTTCGAACTTCCGCTAGGTACGCAGTATTTT
TRBD1,TRBJ2-7,few,TRBV4-3,CASSQDRSYGTGGVQYF,TGCGCCAGCAGCCAAGATCGAAGTTATGGGACAGGGGGCGTCCAGTACTTC
.,TRBJ2-7,.,TRBV6-6,CASNRRDRSSYEQYF,TGTGCCAGCAATAGAAGAGACAGAAGCTCCTACGAGCAGTACTTC
.,TRBJ2-3,.,TRBV28,CATRVPSTDTQYF,TGTGCCACCCGCGTCCCTAGCACAGATACGCAGTATTTT
.,TRBJ1-2,.,TRBV5-1,CASSLEGQVGYGYTF,TGCGCCAGCAGCTTGGAGGGACAAGTAGGCTATGGCTACACCTTC
.,TRBJ2-1,.,TRBV10-3,CAITPVERSSYNEQFF,TGTGCCATCACGCCCGTTGAGCGGAGCTCCTACAATGAGCAGTTCTTC
.,TRBJ1-4,few,TRBV5-5,CASSFRRNEKLFF,TGTGCCAGCAGCTTCAGGAGGAATGAAAAACTGTTTTTT
.,TRBJ2-7,few,TRBV21-1,CASSPIGPIRYEQYF,TGTGCCAGCAGCCCCATCGGGCCAATACGGTACGAGCAGTACTTC
TRBD1,TRBJ2-1,few,TRBV5-1,CASSKDRGLNEQFF,TGCGCCAGCAGCAAAGACAGGGGCCTCAATGAGCAGTTCTTC
TRBD1,TRBJ1-1,.,TRBV18,CASSPTRGLTEAFF,TGTGCCAGCTCACCAACCAGGGGGCTGACTGAAGCTTTCTTT
TRBD2,TRBJ2-2,.,TRBV9,CASSRGRARDTGELFF,TGTGCCAGCAGCCGCGGGAGGGCCCGGGACACCGGGGAGCTGTTTTTT
TRBD2,TRBJ2-3,few,TRBV28,CASSFQAGAGDTQYF,TGTGCCAGCAGTTTCCAAGCGGGAGCGGGGGATACGCAGTATTTT
.,TRBJ2-7,.,TRBV7-2,CASSMDNSYEQYF,TGTGCCAGCAGCATGGACAACTCCTACGAGCAGTACTTC
TRBD1,TRBJ1-5,.,TRBV4-1,CASSQGTRTGGSQPQHF,TGCGCCAGCAGCCAGGGGACTCGGACAGGGGGCAGTCAGCCCCAGCATTTT
TRBD1,TRBJ2-7,few,TRBV13,CASSFGTVTYEQYF,TGTGCCAGCAGCTTTGGGACAGTGACCTACGAGCAGTACTTC
TRBD1,TRBJ2-7,few,TRBV28,CASSPARDRGIYEQYF,TGTGCCAGCAGTCCAGCACGGGACAGGGGTATCTACGAGCAGTACTTC
TRBD1,TRBJ1-1,.,TRBV7-9,CASRRDRARGNTEAFF,TGTGCCAGCAGAAGGGACAGGGCTCGGGGGAACACTGAAGCTTTCTTT
TRBD1,TRBJ2-7,few,TRBV25-1,CASSKVGQLYEQYF,TGTGCCAGCAGTAAGGTGGGACAGCTCTACGAGCAGTACTTC
.,TRBJ2-1,many,TRBV18,CASSPSRDNEQFF,TGTGCCAGCTCACCATCCAGAGACAATGAGCAGTTCTTC
TRBD2,TRBJ2-4,few,TRBV28,CASSLDTGGRGNIQYF,TGTGCCAGCAGTTTAGATACGGGAGGCCGAGGTAACATTCAGTACTTC
TRBD2,TRBJ2-2,.,TRBV3-1,CASSQPNLAGNTGELFF,TGTGCCAGCAGCCAACCCAATCTAGCGGGGAACACCGGGGAGCTGTTTTTT
.,TRBJ2-2,.,TRBV5-1,CASSLGAGELFF,TGCGCCAGCAGCTTGGGGGCCGGGGAGCTGTTTTTT
.,TRBJ2-7,.,TRBV28,CASSSPGRGANEQYF,TGTGCCAGCAGTTCCCCCGGCAGGGGGGCTAACGAGCAGTACTTC
TRBD1,TRBJ2-3,.,TRBV28,CASSFSRGTGVTDTQYF,TGTGCCAGCAGTTTCTCACGGGGGACAGGGGTTACAGATACGCAGTATTTT
TRBD2,TRBJ2-3,few,TRBV7-2,CASSSTGAGVTDTQYF,TGTGCCAGCAGCTCCACCGGAGCGGGAGTCACAGATACGCAGTATTTT
.,TRBJ2-7,few,TRBV6-2/TRBV6-3,CASRKGQRNYEQYF,TGTGCCAGCAGAAAGGGACAACGAAACTACGAGCAGTACTTC
.,TRBJ2-3,many,TRBV5-1,CASSLATVSTDTQYF,TGCGCCAGCAGCTTGGCAACAGTTAGCACAGATACGCAGTATTTT
.,TRBJ2-7,many,TRBV9,CASSVGTGRSHEQYF,TGTGCCAGCAGCGTAGGAACGGGTCGTAGCCACGAGCAGTACTTC
.,TRBJ1-5,few,TRBV10-3,CAIRGENSNQPQHF,TGTGCCATCAGAGGAGAAAATAGCAATCAGCCCCAGCATTTT
TRBD1,TRBJ1-5,.,TRBV20-1,CSAPGQGGIQPQHF,TGCAGTGCCCCCGGACAGGGAGGGATTCAGCCCCAGCATTTT
.,TRBJ2-3,.,TRBV29-1,CSVRSRGTDTQYF,TGCAGCGTTCGGTCCCGCGGCACAGATACGCAGTATTTT
TRBD2,TRBJ2-7,few,TRBV7-2,CASSSRTGGPYEQYF,TGTGCCAGCAGCTCTAGAACGGGAGGGCCCTACGAGCAGTACTTC
.,TRBJ2-3,few,TRBV10-3,CAISGTQPDTQYF,TGTGCCATCAGTGGGACCCAACCAGATACGCAGTATTTT
TRBD1,TRBJ1-5,.,TRBV27,CATGTGGNQPQHF,TGTGCCACTGGAACAGGGGGCAATCAGCCCCAGCATTTT
TRBD1,TRBJ2-7,.,TRBV28,CASSLGTGVYEQYF,TGTGCCAGCAGTTTAGGGACAGGGGTGTACGAGCAGTACTTC
TRBD2,TRBJ2-3,many,TRBV20-1,CSARGSSGRAWADTQYF,TGCAGTGCTAGAGGCTCTAGCGGGAGGGCCTGGGCAGATACGCAGTATTTT
.,TRBJ2-7,.,TRBV29-1,CSVNLQRKGAKGGDYEQYF,TGCAGCGTAAATCTGCAGCGTAAAGGAGCGAAAGGGGGAGACTACGAGCAGTACTTC
.,TRBJ2-5,.,TRBV15,CATSTGIQETQYF,TGTGCCACCAGCACCGGGATCCAAGAGACCCAGTACTTC
.,TRBJ2-5,.,TRBV5-1,CASSLIVSETQYF,TGCGCCAGCAGCTTGATTGTTTCCGAGACCCAGTACTTC
.,TRBJ2-3,.,TRBV6-5,CASSYRGSNTDTQYF,TGTGCCAGCAGTTACAGGGGTAGCAACACAGATACGCAGTATTTT
.,TRBJ2-1,.,TRBV20-1,CSARDTSRSYNEQFF,TGCAGTGCTAGAGACACTAGTCGCTCCTACAATGAGCAGTTCTTC
.,TRBJ2-7,few,TRBV20-1,CSAAGFQSEQYF,TGCAGTGCCGCGGGATTCCAGTCCGAGCAGTACTTC
.,TRBJ1-5,.,TRBV5-1,CASSYPLEGGQPQHF,TGCGCCAGCAGCTACCCTTTGGAGGGCGGGCAGCCCCAGCATTTT
TRBD1,TRBJ2-2,.,TRBV7-6,CASSLGPGQKNTGELFF,TGTGCCAGCAGCTTAGGACCGGGACAGAAGAACACCGGGGAGCTGTTTTTT
.,TRBJ2-2,few,TRBV18,CASSSLPGTGELFF,TGTGCCAGCTCATCGTTGCCTGGGACCGGGGAGCTGTTTTTT
.,TRBJ1-1,few,TRBV6-5,CASSYVRTANTEAFF,TGTGCCAGCAGTTACGTTCGGACAGCGAACACTGAAGCTTTCTTT
TRBD1,TRBJ2-7,.,TRBV6-6,CASRAFGGTGAPEQYF,TGTGCCAGCCGGGCATTTGGAGGGACAGGGGCTCCCGAGCAGTACTTC